The 21 T cell receptor beta chains listed next were all sequenced from one sample in a study of neurological immune-mediated disorders. TCRdb recomputed calls from the 5' RACE reads with MiXCR, one row per CDR3 protein. The table lists around 70,000 distinct CDR3 sequences, around 5% of them singletons. Source material: PBMCs. The receptors were sampled from a woman aged 70-85 years with multiple sclerosis.

This clonotype has a handful of counts. The V call is TRBV28, the J call TRBJ2-5; TRBD1 might be the D (6 bases). Per the germline V gene, CDR1 is MDHEN and CDR2 is SYDVKM. The CDR3 is 13 amino acids. V was trimmed by 7 bases and J by 4 bases, leaving 13 bases between them. CDR3 nucleotide sequence: TGTGCCAGCAAGAGCAGGGGACGAGAGACCCAGTACTTC. Encoded protein: CASKSRGRETQYF.

This clonotype came up many times. The chain recombines TRBV7-2 with TRBJ2-1; unclear D gene. The CDR3 extends over 14 amino acids. Trimming stripped 6 bases from V and 7 bases from J, with 16 bases between. The germline CDR1 and CDR2 sequences are SGHTA and FQGNSA. As DNA, the CDR3 is TGTGCCAGCAGAGCCGGCGGAATGAGAAATGAGCAGTTCTTC. This sequence encodes CASRAGGMRNEQFF.

This clonotype was counted many times. V gene TRBV2 combines with J gene TRBJ2-3; D is possibly TRBD2 (6 bases). This CDR3 has 15 amino acids. Trimming pared 6 bases from V and 6 bases from J, leaving 19 bases between. Per the germline V gene, CDR1 is SNHLY and CDR2 is FYNNEI. The CDR3 DNA reads TGTGCCAGCAGGGAGGGACTCCGAGACGGGGATACGCAGTATTTT. Translation gives CASREGLRDGDTQYF.

This clonotype came up many times. The chain uses TRBV30 and TRBJ2-1; D possibly uses TRBD1 or TRBD2 (5 bases each). Germline CDR1 GTSNPN, CDR2 SVGIG (reference sequence). The CDR3 consists of 13 residues. Deletions cut 1 base from V and 14 bases from J, with 18 bases between. The CDR3 nucleotides read TGTGCCTGGAGTGCCGGCGAGGGACGAAAGGAGTTCTTC. This sequence encodes CAWSAGEGRKEFF.

This clonotype has at least ten counts. The rearrangement links TRBV6-2 or TRBV6-3 to TRBJ2-7, with D tentatively TRBD2 (5 bases). The V gene's germline CDR1 is MNHEY and CDR2 SVGEGT. V was cut by 6 bases and J by 3 bases, with 15 bases left in between. The CDR3 spans 14 residues. The CDR3 protein is CASRRVQQNYEQYF. For the CDR3, the DNA is TGTGCCAGCAGGAGGGTCCAACAGAACTACGAGCAGTACTTC.

This clonotype was counted at least ten times. The rearrangement uses TRBV21-1 and TRBJ1-1. TRBV21-1 is designated a pseudogene. The CDR3 is 15 amino acids. CDR3 coding DNA: TGTGCCAGCAGCAAAGTGTACTCCCATGTGGGTGAAGCTTTCTTT. Translating it yields CASSKVYSHVGEAFF.

V is TRBV3-1 and J is TRBJ2-7; 9 nucleotides match TRBD1. CDR1 and CDR2 from the germline V gene are LGHDT and YNNKEL (reference sequence). J lost 9 bases, V lost 4 bases, and 4 bases had no gene match. The CDR3 has 12 amino acids. CDR3 residues: CASSLGQGRQYF. CDR3 bases: TGTGCCAGCAGCCTGGGACAGGGCAGGCAGTACTTC.

This clonotype was picked up many times. This chain links TRBV7-9 with TRBJ2-7, with 10 bases fitting TRBD1. Germline CDR1 reads SEHNR; CDR2 reads FQNEAQ (reference sequence). CDR3 size: 18 residues. V trimming: 2 bases; J trimming: 0 bases; junction bases outside the gene matches: 10. DNA for the CDR3: TGTGCCAGCAGCTTAACCGGGACAGGGGCATGGGACTCCTACGAGCAGTACTTC. Its translation: CASSLTGTGAWDSYEQYF.

This clonotype has ten or more counts. The CDR3 DNA reads TGTGCCAGCAGTCAGACTAGCGAAAACTCCTACGAGCAGTACTTC. It encodes CASSQTSENSYEQYF. The rearrangement uses TRBV6-2 or TRBV6-3 and TRBJ2-7; 8 bases line up with TRBD2. CDR3 length: 15 residues. Germline-derived CDR1 and CDR2 are MNHEY and SVGEGT. With 5 bases clipped from V and 0 bases from J, the junction kept 6 bases outside the gene matches.

This clonotype was detected many times. The V and J genes are TRBV5-1 and TRBJ2-3, with a weak D call TRBD2 (5 bases). The V and J ends lost 0 bases and 11 bases respectively, with 13 bases between them. This CDR3 comprises 13 residues. From germline, CDR1 is SGHRS and CDR2 YFSETQ. CDR3 bases: TGCGCCAGCAGCTTGGAAGAGGGAGAGGGGCAGTATTTT. Its translation: CASSLEEGEGQYF. The full variable domain, its missing parts supplied by reference TRBV5-1 and TRBJ2-3, is KAGVTQTPRYLIKTRGQQVTLSCSPISGHRSVSWYQQTPGQGLQFLFEYFSETQRNKGNFPGRFSGRQFSNSRSEMNVSTLELGDSALYLCASSLEEGEGQYFGPGTRLTVL.

The CDR3 bases are TGTGCCAGCAGCTTGGGGGTGACTAGTGGTTGGACCGGGGAGCTGTTTTTT. As protein: CASSLGVTSGWTGELFF. V and J are TRBV5-5 and TRBJ2-2, with a tentative D call TRBD2 (6 bases). V lost 0 bases, J lost 5 bases, and 17 bases lay in between. Per the germline V gene, CDR1 is SGHKS and CDR2 is YYEKEE (reference sequence). The CDR3 covers 17 residues.

This clonotype was detected ten times or more. DNA for the CDR3: TGCAGTGCTAGCCGGGACCTCACTAACTATGGCTACACCTTC. This sequence encodes CSASRDLTNYGYTF. The chain recombines TRBV20-1 with TRBJ1-2; D is perhaps TRBD1 (5 bases). The CDR3 length is 14 residues. The germline V gene has CDR1 DFQATT and CDR2 SNEGSKA (reference sequence). V lost 3 bases, J lost 0 bases, and 11 bases lay in between.

This clonotype was observed at least ten times. The chain carries TRBV5-1 and TRBJ2-3, with D possibly TRBD2 on 5 matching bases. The V gene lost 0 bases and the J gene lost 2 bases, with 7 bases spanning the gap. This CDR3 has 14 residues. Germline V gives CDR1 SGHRS, CDR2 YFSETQ. CDR3 sequence: CASSLGGDTDTQYF. CDR3 bases: TGCGCCAGCAGCTTGGGGGGAGACACAGATACGCAGTATTTT.

This clonotype appeared many times. The chain employs TRBV6-5 and TRBJ2-1, with D unresolved. Trimming removed 0 bases from V and 6 bases from J, with 9 bases in between. The CDR3 has 14 residues. Per germline, CDR1 MNHEY and CDR2 SVGAGI. This chain's CDR3 is CASSYSDAINEQFF. CDR3 DNA: TGTGCCAGCAGTTACTCGGACGCCATCAATGAGCAGTTCTTC.

This clonotype showed up many times. The chain recombines TRBV12-3 or TRBV12-4 with TRBJ2-7; D is ambiguous. The CDR3 runs 13 residues. V was pared by 6 bases and J by 1 base, with 10 bases between. CDR3 sequence reads: CASRGPLSYEQYF. The CDR3 DNA is TGTGCCAGCAGGGGCCCTCTATCCTACGAGCAGTACTTC.

The table lists this clonotype with a few counts. This CDR3 reads CASSYSREAGESV. The CDR3 DNA reads as TGTGCCAGCAGTTACTCGAGGGAGGCGGGAGAATCAGTC. This chain uses TRBV6-6 with TRBJ2-7; 7 nucleotides agree with TRBD2. CDR3 size: 13 residues. Germline CDR1 is MNHNY and CDR2 is SVGAGI (reference sequence).

This clonotype showed up many times. This chain connects TRBV6-2 or TRBV6-3 to TRBJ2-7; 9 nucleotides align to TRBD1. The germline gives CDR1 MNHEY, CDR2 SVGEGT. The CDR3 spans 15 residues. The J segment lost 0 bases and the V segment lost 6 bases, leaving 6 bases of the junction unmatched. The CDR3 protein is CASRIRTGASYEQYF. The CDR3 coding sequence is TGTGCCAGCAGGATACGGACAGGGGCCTCCTACGAGCAGTACTTC.

Sample share makes this clonotype large (0.1 to 1%). This chain joins TRBV5-8 and TRBJ2-6; maybe TRBD2 (5 bases). Germline loops: CDR1 SGHTS, CDR2 YDEGEE. The CDR3 loop spans 16 amino acids. V was cut by 6 bases and J by 1 base, with 14 bases left in between. The CDR3 spells CASTRGSGSGANVLTF. CDR3 sequence (DNA): TGTGCCAGCACTCGGGGATCGGGTTCTGGGGCCAACGTCCTGACTTTC.

In this sample, this clonotype turned up a few times. The CDR3 sequence is CSARQGLVDEQFF. CDR3 sequence (DNA): TGCAGTGCTAGGCAAGGACTAGTGGATGAGCAGTTCTTC. The chain is built from TRBV20-1 and TRBJ2-1, with TRBD2 identical over 7 bases. This CDR3 is 13 amino acids long. Looked up from germline, CDR1 is DFQATT and CDR2 is SNEGSKA (reference sequence). V dropped 3 bases and J dropped 8; count of bases not matched to a gene: 7.

This clonotype was seen ten or more times. V and J are TRBV20-1 and TRBJ2-7; 7 bases align to TRBD2. V trimming: 3 bases; J trimming: 3 bases; junction bases outside the gene matches: 14. Germline CDR1 reads DFQATT; CDR2 reads SNEGSKA (reference sequence). The CDR3 runs to 16 residues. CDR3 protein: CSASVSRGRDYYEQYF. Here the CDR3 DNA reads TGCAGTGCTAGTGTCTCCCGCGGGAGAGACTACTACGAGCAGTACTTC.

In this sample, this clonotype turned up many times. The rearrangement joins TRBV4-3 to TRBJ2-7, with 9 positions matching TRBD2. V shed 5 bases, J shed 4 bases, and the junction held 3 bases outside the gene matches. Germline V gives CDR1 LGHNA, CDR2 YSLEER. The CDR3 has 13 amino acids. The CDR3 spells CASSDSGSYEQYF. Here the CDR3 DNA reads TGCGCCAGCAGCGATAGCGGGAGTTACGAGCAGTACTTC.